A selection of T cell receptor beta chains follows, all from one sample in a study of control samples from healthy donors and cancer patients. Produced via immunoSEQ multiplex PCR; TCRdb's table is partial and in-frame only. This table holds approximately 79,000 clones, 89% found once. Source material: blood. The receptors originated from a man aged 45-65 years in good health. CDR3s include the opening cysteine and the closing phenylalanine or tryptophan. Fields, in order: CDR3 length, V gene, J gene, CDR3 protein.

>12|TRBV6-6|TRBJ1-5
CASRTQTGLLHF
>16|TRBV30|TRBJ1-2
CAWSVSGAGTNYGYTF
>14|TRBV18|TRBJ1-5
CASSPLGSQGPQHF
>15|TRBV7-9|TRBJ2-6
CASSWEVTGANVLTF
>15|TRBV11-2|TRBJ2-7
CASSFVRDNSYEQYF
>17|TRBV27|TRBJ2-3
CASSFFRTGDGPDTQYF
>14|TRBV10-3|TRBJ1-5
CAISYGQGNQPQHF
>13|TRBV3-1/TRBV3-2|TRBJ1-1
CASSLTGNTEAFF
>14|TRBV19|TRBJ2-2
CASSITGIAGELFF
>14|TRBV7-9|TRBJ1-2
CASSRTGSNYGYTF
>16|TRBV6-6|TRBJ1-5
CASSYPTDRAVQPQHF
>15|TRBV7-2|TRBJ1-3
CASTGQVGSGNTIYF
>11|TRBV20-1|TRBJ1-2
CSAGGSYGYTF
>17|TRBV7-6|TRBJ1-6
CASSQHRGPTSNSPLHF
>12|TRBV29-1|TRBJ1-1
CSVRGQNTEAFF
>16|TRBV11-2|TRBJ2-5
CASSSRDSKNQETQYF
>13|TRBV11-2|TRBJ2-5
CASSPGLGGAQYF
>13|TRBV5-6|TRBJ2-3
CASSPGRVDTQYF
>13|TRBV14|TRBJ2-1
CASSQSKANEQFF
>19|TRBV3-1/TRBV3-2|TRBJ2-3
CASSQEPPVAALSTDTQYF
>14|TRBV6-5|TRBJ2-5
CASSYGGGGETQYF
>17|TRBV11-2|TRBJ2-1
CASSLDQGGMIYNEQFF
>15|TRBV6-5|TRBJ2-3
CASRLTQRDTDTQYF
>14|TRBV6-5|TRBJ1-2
CASSWSRGWGGYTF
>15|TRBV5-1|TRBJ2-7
CASSLGQGAIHEQYF
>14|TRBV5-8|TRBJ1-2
CASSLGGPGYGYTF
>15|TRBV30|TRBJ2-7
CAWSAGRRGAYEQYF
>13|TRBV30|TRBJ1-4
CAWSSGLNEKLFF
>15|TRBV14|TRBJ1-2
CASSQGVTGIRGYTF
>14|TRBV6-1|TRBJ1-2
CASIRNRANYGYTF
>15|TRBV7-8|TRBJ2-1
CASSAGSGGPNEQFF
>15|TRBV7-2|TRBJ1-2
CASSLRDRGNYGYTF
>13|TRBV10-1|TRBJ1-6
CASGGALCGPLHF
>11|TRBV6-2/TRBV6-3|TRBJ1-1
CASSRGREAFF
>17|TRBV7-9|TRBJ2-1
CASSLGASGTNYNEQFF
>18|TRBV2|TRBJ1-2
CASSELRRAGVRGDGYTF
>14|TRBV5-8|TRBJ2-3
CASSLELSPDTQYF